The 30 T cell receptor beta chains below come from one sample, sequenced in a study of response to subunit inactivated influenza vaccine. Each CDR3 protein gets one entry after TCRdb re-called the RT-PCR reads with MiXCR. Of 550,000 to 800,000 distinct CDR3 sequences in the sample, approximately 15% were seen once. The source was PBMCs from blood, collected 14 to 15 days before vaccination. Receptor source: a man aged 45 to 65 who received an inactivated influenza vaccine.

This clonotype was seen a handful of times. This sequence joins TRBV12-3 or TRBV12-4 and TRBJ1-2; D gene unclear. V shed 7 bases and J shed 4 bases, with 7 bases lying between them. CDR3 length: 11 residues. The CDR3 DNA reads TGTGCCAGCACCCCCGCCTATGGCTACACCTTC. It yields the protein CASTPAYGYTF.

The table lists this clonotype with many counts. The chain uses TRBV20-1 and TRBJ2-1; TRBD1 might be the D (6 bases). The CDR3 totals 11 residues. Per the germline V gene, CDR1 is DFQATT and CDR2 is SNEGSKA (reference sequence). V was pared by 7 bases and J by 4 bases, with 8 bases between. The CDR3: CSGGPYNEQFF. For the CDR3, the DNA is TGCAGTGGGGGGCCTTACAATGAGCAGTTCTTC.

The rearrangement joins TRBV12-3 or TRBV12-4 to TRBJ2-7, with a tentative D call TRBD2 (6 bases). Trimming stripped 4 bases from V and 6 bases from J, with 19 bases between. The CDR3 contains 15 residues. The CDR3 region has the DNA TGTGCCAGCAGTTGGAGAGGAGGGGTCCCCTCCGAGCAGTACTTC. It yields the protein CASSWRGGVPSEQYF.

The V and J genes are TRBV20-1 and TRBJ2-5; D remains ambiguous. The CDR3 covers 15 residues. V dropped 2 bases and J dropped 2 bases, with 15 bases sitting between them. CDR1 and CDR2 from the germline V gene are DFQATT and SNEGSKA (reference sequence). The CDR3 loop is CSARSLSGSQETQYF. CDR3 DNA: TGCAGTGCTAGATCTTTGTCTGGCTCGCAAGAGACCCAGTACTTC.

This clonotype was seen repeatedly, ten times or more. The V gene is TRBV20-1, the J gene TRBJ2-3; 7 bases fit TRBD1. There are 14 residues in the CDR3. V was pared by 6 bases and J by 2 bases, with 8 bases of the junction left unmatched. Germline-derived CDR1 and CDR2 are DFQATT and SNEGSKA (reference sequence). The CDR3 reads CSAEDRDLTDTQYF. The CDR3 DNA follows: TGCAGTGCCGAAGACAGGGACCTCACAGATACGCAGTATTTT.

The rearrangement links TRBV3-1 to TRBJ2-5; TRBD2 aligns across 11 bases. The V gene end was trimmed by 5 bases and the J gene end by 5 bases; junction bases not matched to a gene: 4. CDR1 is LGHDT, CDR2 YNNKEL, per germline (reference sequence). This CDR3 region has 14 residues. The CDR3 region has the DNA TGTGCCAGCAGCGTTAGCGGGGGGGAGGAGACCCAGTACTTC. Translation gives CASSVSGGEETQYF.

This clonotype was seen a few times. The V gene is TRBV24-1, the J gene TRBJ2-1, with TRBD2 as a possible D gene (6 bases). From germline, CDR1 is KGHDR and CDR2 SFDVKD. V lost 0 bases and J lost 2, with 13 bases in between. The CDR3 contains 17 residues. The CDR3 DNA reads as TGTGCCACCAGTGATTTGCGTCAGGGAGGAACCTACAATGAGCAGTTCTTC. Amino acid sequence: CATSDLRQGGTYNEQFF.

The chain is built from TRBV7-2 and TRBJ1-6, with TRBD1 matching 8 bases. The trim removed 5 bases at V and 9 bases at J, leaving 9 bases unmatched. The CDR3 contains 15 residues. The germline V gene has CDR1 SGHTA and CDR2 FQGNSA. The CDR3 DNA sequence: TGTGCCAGCAGCCTTCAGGACAGGGTCCGTTCACCCCTCCACTTT. This codes for CASSLQDRVRSPLHF. Full variable domain (outside the CDR3, taken from reference TRBV7-2 and TRBJ1-6): GAGVSQSPSNKVTEKGKDVELRCDPISGHTALYWYRQSLGQGLEFLIYFQGNSAPDKSGLPSDRFSAERTGGSVSTLTIQRTQQEDSAVYLCASSLQDRVRSPLHFGNGTRLTVT.

This clonotype has more than one count but fewer than ten. The chain couples TRBV4-3 to TRBJ2-7; TRBD1 aligns across 10 bases. V dropped 0 bases and J dropped 5; count of bases not matched to a gene: 4. There are 15 residues in the CDR3. Germline CDR1 is LGHNA and CDR2 is YSLEER. The DNA of the CDR3 is TGCGCCAGCAGCCAAGACGGGACAGGGGTGGACGAGCAGTACTTC. Translated: CASSQDGTGVDEQYF.

This clonotype was counted at least ten times. V gene TRBV5-1 combines with J gene TRBJ2-7; TRBD2 agrees at 9 bases. Germline CDR1 and CDR2: SGHRS and YFSETQ. J was trimmed by 2 bases and V by 3 bases; bases with no gene match: 9. The CDR3 length is 16 residues. CDR3 DNA: TGCGCCAGCAGCTGGGAGACTAGCGGACCAACCTACGAGCAGTACTTC. Translation: CASSWETSGPTYEQYF.

A few counts support this clonotype. The rearrangement links TRBV12-3 or TRBV12-4 to TRBJ1-5; 10 bases map to TRBD1. There are 13 residues in the CDR3. J gave up 5 bases and V 6 bases, and 1 base lay outside the gene matches. In nucleotides, the CDR3 is TGTGCCAGCAGGGGGACAGGGGATCAGCCCCAGCATTTT. It yields the protein CASRGTGDQPQHF.

On this clonotype: This may stem from a read error, because a much larger clone lies one nucleotide away. The conserved closing phenylalanine or tryptophan is absent in this CDR3, likely reflecting a read error. J is TRBJ2-1 and V is TRBV20-1, with TRBD2 matching over 8 bases. CDR1 and CDR2 (germline): DFQATT, SNEGSKA (reference sequence). J was trimmed by 13 bases and V by 3 bases; bases with no gene match: 8. CDR3 length equals 12 residues. CDR3 DNA: TGCAGTGCTAGGCCTAGCGGGCATCTACAGTTCCTC. Its protein is CSARPSGHLQFL.

In the case of this clonotype: The junction departs from the called germline gene at one end, perhaps through a read error. V usage is TRBV20-1 and J usage is TRBJ1-1; D remains unclear. This CDR3 is 17 amino acids long. Germline V CDR1 and CDR2: DFQATT, SNEGSKA (reference sequence). CDR3 sequence reads: CCARDLRAHWRNTEAFF. In nucleotides, the CDR3 is TGCTGTGCTAGAGATCTAAGGGCCCACTGGCGGAACACTGAAGCTTTCTTT.

The chain is built from TRBV18 and TRBJ2-2, with 9 nucleotides matching TRBD1. The CDR3 sequence is 13 residues long. The V and J ends lost 4 bases and 6 bases, in that order; junction bases with no gene match: 0. CDR1 and CDR2 (germline): KGHSH, LQKENI. The CDR3 here is CASSRDRAGELFF. In DNA form, the CDR3 reads TGTGCCAGCTCACGGGACAGGGCCGGGGAGCTGTTTTTT. Together with reference TRBV18 and TRBJ2-2, the CDR3 gives the full variable domain: NAGVMQNPRHLVRRRGQEARLRCSPMKGHSHVYWYRQLPEEGLKFMVYLQKENIIDESGMPKERFSAEFPKEGPSILRIQQVVRGDSAAYFCASSRDRAGELFFGEGSRLTVL.

In DNA form, the CDR3 reads TGCAGTGCGGGAGACAGGGTCAACGAGCAGTACTTC. The encoded protein is CSAGDRVNEQYF. The chain couples TRBV20-1 to TRBJ2-7, with 7 bases identical to TRBD1. CDR1 DFQATT and CDR2 SNEGSKA come from the germline V gene (reference sequence). CDR3 length: 12 residues. V trimming: 6 bases; J trimming: 5 bases; junction bases outside the gene matches: 7.

The rearrangement uses TRBV5-6 and TRBJ2-1, with 7 nucleotides matching TRBD2. Germline V CDR1 and CDR2: SGHDT, YYEEEE. This CDR3 is built from 16 residues. J was trimmed by 0 bases and V by 4 bases; bases with no gene match: 7. The CDR3 region is CASSSSRGDSYNEQFF. The CDR3 DNA follows: TGTGCCAGCAGCAGTAGCCGGGGGGACTCCTACAATGAGCAGTTCTTC.

This chain connects TRBV15 to TRBJ2-7; TRBD1 might be the D (5 bases). Between the trimmed V and J ends, which lost 0 bases and 0 bases, there was a span of 9 bases. The length of the CDR3 is 15 residues. In germline, CDR1 is LNHNV, CDR2 YYDKDF (reference sequence). CDR3 bases: TGTGCCACCAGCAGAGACAGGGCGGCCTCCTACGAGCAGTACTTC. Translation: CATSRDRAASYEQYF. The full variable domain, rest sourced from reference TRBV15 and TRBJ2-7, is DAMVIQNPRYQVTQFGKPVTLSCSQTLNHNVMYWYQQKSSQAPKLLFHYYDKDFNNEADTPDNFQSRRPNTSFCFLDIRSPGLGDTAMYLCATSRDRAASYEQYFGPGTRLTVT.

A few counts support this clonotype. This rearrangement joins TRBV7-9 to TRBJ2-3, with D possibly TRBD1 on 7 matching bases. In germline, CDR1 is SEHNR, CDR2 FQNEAQ (reference sequence). Trimming removed 4 bases at V and 6 bases at J, with 11 bases between. The CDR3 consists of 13 residues. Here the CDR3 DNA reads TGTGCCAGCAGCTCAGGGGGGAGGGATACGCAGTATTTT. This encodes CASSSGGRDTQYF.

This clonotype was picked up a small number of times. V gene TRBV5-1 combines with J gene TRBJ2-5, with 7 bases identical to TRBD1. V shed 4 bases and J 4 bases; nucleotides not matched to a gene: 10. Per the germline V gene, CDR1 is SGHRS and CDR2 is YFSETQ. The CDR3 has 15 amino acids. In DNA form, the CDR3 reads TGCGCCAGCAGCCACCGGTGGGACAGTGGAGAGACCCAGTACTTC. The encoded protein is CASSHRWDSGETQYF.

In this sample, this clonotype turned up many times. This chain links TRBV2 with TRBJ2-2, with D perhaps matching TRBD2 (5 bases). The germline V gene encodes CDR1 SNHLY and CDR2 FYNNEI. The CDR3 is 15 residues long. V lost 6 bases to trimming and J lost 1 base, with 12 bases between them. CDR3 sequence reads: CASSAERLNTGELFF. Here the CDR3 DNA reads TGTGCCAGCAGCGCGGAGCGGCTGAACACCGGGGAGCTGTTTTTT.

This clonotype has ten or more counts. The chain employs TRBV5-1 and TRBJ2-2; TRBD1 or TRBD2 may be the D gene (5 bases each). Per the germline V gene, CDR1 is SGHRS and CDR2 is YFSETQ. This CDR3 comprises 17 residues. With 0 bases removed from V and 2 bases from J, the gap between germline ends came to 14 bases. The DNA for the CDR3 is TGCGCCAGCAGCTTGGGAGGGACCTACCCAAACACCGGGGAGCTGTTTTTT. Translating it yields CASSLGGTYPNTGELFF.

This clonotype turned up a few times. The chain recombines TRBV3-1 with TRBJ2-1, with D possibly TRBD1 on 5 matching bases. V was pared by 3 bases and J by 8 bases, with 20 bases between. The V gene's germline CDR1 is LGHDT and CDR2 YNNKEL (reference sequence). The CDR3 is 16 amino acids. The CDR3 DNA follows: TGTGCCAGCAGCCAGCTGTTGGCAGGGCTTTACGATGAGCAGTTCTTC. This gives the protein CASSQLLAGLYDEQFF.

This chain links TRBV12-3 or TRBV12-4 with TRBJ2-7; TRBD1 agrees at 9 bases. The CDR3 covers 16 residues. V was pared by 3 bases and J by 5 bases, with 11 bases of the junction left unmatched. CDR3 in DNA: TGTGCCAGCAGTTTTACGGGGACAGGGTCTAGCCACGAGCAGTACTTC. Protein: CASSFTGTGSSHEQYF.

This clonotype was observed at least ten times. The genes are TRBV5-1 and TRBJ2-1, with 7 bases matching TRBD2. Unmatched junction bases numbered 5, after V lost 2 bases and J lost 3 bases. The CDR3 has 15 amino acids. Germline CDR1 SGHRS, CDR2 YFSETQ. The chain's CDR3 is CASSFTSVDYNEQFF. CDR3 in DNA: TGCGCCAGCAGCTTTACTAGCGTTGACTACAATGAGCAGTTCTTC. The complete variable domain, with remaining parts taken from reference TRBV5-1 and TRBJ2-1, reads KAGVTQTPRYLIKTRGQQVTLSCSPISGHRSVSWYQQTPGQGLQFLFEYFSETQRNKGNFPGRFSGRQFSNSRSEMNVSTLELGDSALYLCASSFTSVDYNEQFFGPGTRLTVL.

This clonotype has at least ten counts. The junction departs from germline at one end; a sequencing error may be responsible. The rearrangement uses TRBV19 and TRBJ2-7; D is possibly TRBD1 or TRBD2 (6 bases each). Germline V gives CDR1 LNHDA, CDR2 SQIVND (reference sequence). This CDR3 has 13 residues. The CDR3 DNA reads as TGTGCCAGCAGTAGGGGGGCCTCCTACGAGCAGTACTTC. It codes for CASSRGASYEQYF.

The rearrangement uses TRBV19 and TRBJ2-1; 10 bases fit TRBD2. This CDR3 comprises 16 residues. CDR1 is LNHDA, CDR2 SQIVND, per germline (reference sequence). With V trimmed by 1 base and J by 8 bases, 8 bases remained unmatched. In DNA, the CDR3 is TGTGCCAGTAGTATAGCCAATAGCGGGAGGTTCTATGAGCAGTTCTTC. Translated, it gives CASSIANSGRFYEQFF.

This clonotype has a handful of counts. The chain combines TRBV7-2 with TRBJ2-6; D call uncertain. Per germline, CDR1 SGHTA and CDR2 FQGNSA. V lost 2 bases, J lost 2 bases, and 10 bases lay in between. The CDR3 has 16 residues. In DNA form, the CDR3 reads TGTGCCAGCAGCTTATTTCCCCGGGCTGGGGCCAACGTCCTGACTTTC. Protein sequence: CASSLFPRAGANVLTF.

This clonotype was observed a handful of times. This chain connects TRBV7-2 to TRBJ2-1; 10 nucleotides match TRBD1. Losses at the gene ends were 8 bases for V and 6 bases for J; bases not matched to a gene: 10. This CDR3 contains 15 residues. Germline assignment: CDR1 SGHTA and CDR2 FQGNSA. CDR3 in amino acids: CASRIRQGASNEQFF. Written as DNA, the CDR3 is TGTGCCAGCCGAATTCGACAGGGGGCGTCCAATGAGCAGTTCTTC. The entire variable domain, with the rest obtained from reference TRBV7-2 and TRBJ2-1, is as follows: GAGVSQSPSNKVTEKGKDVELRCDPISGHTALYWYRQSLGQGLEFLIYFQGNSAPDKSGLPSDRFSAERTGGSVSTLTIQRTQQEDSAVYLCASRIRQGASNEQFFGPGTRLTVL.

The chain links TRBV5-6 to TRBJ1-1; D is ambiguous. The CDR3 runs 12 residues. Trimming took off 0 bases at V and 5 bases at J, with 5 bases between the two ends. The germline gives CDR1 SGHDT, CDR2 YYEEEE. The CDR3 loop is CASSLASTEAFF. The CDR3, as DNA: TGTGCCAGCAGCTTGGCCTCAACTGAAGCTTTCTTT.

This chain joins TRBV27 and TRBJ2-5; 10 nucleotides match TRBD2. From germline, CDR1 is MNHEY and CDR2 SMNVEV (reference sequence). CDR3 length equals 15 residues. J was trimmed by 3 bases and V by 2 bases; bases with no gene match: 3. In DNA, the CDR3 is TGTGCCAGCAGTTTAGTTAGCGGGGGGAAAGAGACCCAGTACTTC. Translated: CASSLVSGGKETQYF.